This TCR beta chain was found in a study of blood T cell repertoires in COVID-19. For the study at large: COVID-19 samples, acute and convalescent, were from the United States, Italy and Spain. Nucleic acid was either cDNA or gDNA, and it came from T cells, B-cell-depleted T cells, or PBMCs.

The V end was cut by 2 bases, the J end by 5 bases, with 10 bases between. The CDR3 runs 14 residues. Looked up from germline, CDR1 is KGHDR and CDR2 is SFDVKD. Original data processing: How many nucleated cells were present was estimated from reference gene primer amplification. Method: immunoSEQ multiplex PCR; TCRdb's copy keeps in-frame clones and lacks some. D and trimming were read from the DNA, whereas the V and J calls and clone size are those reported in that table. The sample has more than 25,000 clones; around 90% are singletons. This receptor was identified in a man aged 45-65 years with active COVID-19. This sequence joins TRBV24-1 and TRBJ2-3; D may be TRBD1 (5 bases). The sequencing input was peripheral blood. Here the CDR3 reads CATSDSGYKDTQYF. The DNA for the CDR3 is TGTGCCACCAGTGATTCAGGGTACAAAGATACGCAGTATTTT.